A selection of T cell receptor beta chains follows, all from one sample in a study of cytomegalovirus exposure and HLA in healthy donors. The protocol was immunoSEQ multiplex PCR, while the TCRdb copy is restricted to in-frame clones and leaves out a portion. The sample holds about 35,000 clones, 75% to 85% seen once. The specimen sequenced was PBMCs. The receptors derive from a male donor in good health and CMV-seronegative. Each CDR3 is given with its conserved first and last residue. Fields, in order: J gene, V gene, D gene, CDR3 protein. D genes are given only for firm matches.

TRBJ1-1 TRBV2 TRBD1 CASRERTGVLWTEAFF
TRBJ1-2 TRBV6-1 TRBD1 CASSEVGQYGYTF
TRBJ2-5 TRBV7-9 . CASSPSLETQYF
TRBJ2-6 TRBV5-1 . CVSSWTGTQGSGANVLTF
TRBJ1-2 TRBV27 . CASSGQSNSGSYTF
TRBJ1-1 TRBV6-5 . CASSRGFDTEAFF
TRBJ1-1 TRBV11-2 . CASSWTLNTEAFF
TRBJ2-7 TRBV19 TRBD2 CASSSGSVLYEQYF
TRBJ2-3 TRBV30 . CAWGGYSTDTQYF
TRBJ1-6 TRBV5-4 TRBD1 CASSGDRGLGSPLHF
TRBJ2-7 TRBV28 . CASSSGYEQYF
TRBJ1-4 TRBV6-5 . CASRPRGVTNEKLFF
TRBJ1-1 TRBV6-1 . CASSAGHTSNTEAFF
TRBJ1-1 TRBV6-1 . CHTRGTYTEAFF
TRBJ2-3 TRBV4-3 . CASSRQLSSGGEDTQYF
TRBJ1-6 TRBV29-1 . CSANEGVGSPLHF
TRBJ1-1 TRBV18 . CASSPREGDTEAFF
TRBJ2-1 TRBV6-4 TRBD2 CASSDSSGSYNEQFF
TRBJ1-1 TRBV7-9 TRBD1 CASSLPDRQGKAFF
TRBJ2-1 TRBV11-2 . CASSSRSGRANEQFF
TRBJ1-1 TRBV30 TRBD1 CAWSGQGRTEAFF
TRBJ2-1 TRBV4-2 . CASSQEGATGSSYNEQFF
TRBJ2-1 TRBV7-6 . CASSLTGGFYNEQFF
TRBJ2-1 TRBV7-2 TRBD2 CASSSTSGPYNEQFF
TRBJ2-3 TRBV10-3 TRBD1 CAINLQGRSTDTQYF
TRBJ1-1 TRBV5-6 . CASSLARVEAFF
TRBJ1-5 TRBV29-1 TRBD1 CSVGTGKGVQPQHF
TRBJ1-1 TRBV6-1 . CASSEGGRTEAFF
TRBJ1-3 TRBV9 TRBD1 CASSSGQGAGNTIYF
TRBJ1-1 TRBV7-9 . CASNPKTGNTEAFF
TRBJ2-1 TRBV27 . CASSFRTLADEQFF
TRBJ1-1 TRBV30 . CAWRLGPNTEAFF
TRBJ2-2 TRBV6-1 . CASSERGQPGELFF
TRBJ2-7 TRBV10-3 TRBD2 CATGLADYEQYF
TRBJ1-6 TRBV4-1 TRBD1 CASSQGRQGWKNSPLHF
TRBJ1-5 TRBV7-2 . CASSSYTFSGDYSNQPQHF
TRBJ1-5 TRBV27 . CASSRTGQGNQPQHF
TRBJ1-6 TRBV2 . CASSPQEPFNSPLHF
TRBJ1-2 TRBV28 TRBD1 CASSPPGQGGGYTF
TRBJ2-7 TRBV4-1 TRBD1 CASSLRTGTGSYEQYF
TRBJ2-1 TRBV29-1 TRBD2 CSVEIWTSGGKIRFF
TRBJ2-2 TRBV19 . CASSIRAGGITGELFF
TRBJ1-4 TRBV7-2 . CASSFTWTNEKLFF
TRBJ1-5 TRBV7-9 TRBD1 CASSSGQGGQPQHF
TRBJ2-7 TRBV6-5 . CASTDSPLSYEQYF
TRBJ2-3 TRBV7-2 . CASRTSTDTQYF
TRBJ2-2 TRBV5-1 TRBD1 CASSPQTGGSTGELFF
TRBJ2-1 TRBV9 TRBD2 CASSVEASGGAEEQFF
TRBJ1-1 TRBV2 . CASRGWTLGDTEAFF
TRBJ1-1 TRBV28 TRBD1 CASSRPGTGLTEAFF
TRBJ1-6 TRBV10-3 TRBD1 CAISGGTGNNSPLHF
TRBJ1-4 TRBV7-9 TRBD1 CASSSRRVGGDNEKLFF
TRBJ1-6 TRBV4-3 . CASSQGEGQGSSPLHF
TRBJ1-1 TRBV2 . CASSEVETGQNTEAFF
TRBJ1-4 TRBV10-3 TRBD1 CAISEGSGQGTTNEKLFF
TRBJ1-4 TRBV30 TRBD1 CAWSFSGTAVGASEKLFF
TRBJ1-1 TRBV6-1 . CASSETREGAEAFF
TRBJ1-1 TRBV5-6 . CASSLAPTFNTEAFF
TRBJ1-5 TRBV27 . CASSSGIGNQPQHF